What follows is one T cell receptor (beta chain) and its context. The data were taken from a study of cytomegalovirus exposure and HLA in healthy donors. The CDR3 is 11 amino acids. Per the germline V gene, CDR1 is MNHNY and CDR2 is SVGAGI (reference sequence). V lost 4 bases to trimming and J lost 13 bases, with 14 bases between them. PCR primers comprised 60 Vbeta and 13 Jbeta primers. TCRdb keeps only in-frame clones here, not all; method: immunoSEQ multiplex PCR. The profile shows 200,000 or so clones, 80% to 90% of them singletons. J is TRBJ2-7 and V is TRBV6-6; D is unresolved. This clonotype was sampled from a man aged 25-45 years in good health and CMV-seronegative. The specimen sequenced was PBMCs. The DNA for the CDR3 is TGTGCCAGCAGTTCCCTGATGAGTAGCTACTTC. Its translation: CASSSLMSSYF.